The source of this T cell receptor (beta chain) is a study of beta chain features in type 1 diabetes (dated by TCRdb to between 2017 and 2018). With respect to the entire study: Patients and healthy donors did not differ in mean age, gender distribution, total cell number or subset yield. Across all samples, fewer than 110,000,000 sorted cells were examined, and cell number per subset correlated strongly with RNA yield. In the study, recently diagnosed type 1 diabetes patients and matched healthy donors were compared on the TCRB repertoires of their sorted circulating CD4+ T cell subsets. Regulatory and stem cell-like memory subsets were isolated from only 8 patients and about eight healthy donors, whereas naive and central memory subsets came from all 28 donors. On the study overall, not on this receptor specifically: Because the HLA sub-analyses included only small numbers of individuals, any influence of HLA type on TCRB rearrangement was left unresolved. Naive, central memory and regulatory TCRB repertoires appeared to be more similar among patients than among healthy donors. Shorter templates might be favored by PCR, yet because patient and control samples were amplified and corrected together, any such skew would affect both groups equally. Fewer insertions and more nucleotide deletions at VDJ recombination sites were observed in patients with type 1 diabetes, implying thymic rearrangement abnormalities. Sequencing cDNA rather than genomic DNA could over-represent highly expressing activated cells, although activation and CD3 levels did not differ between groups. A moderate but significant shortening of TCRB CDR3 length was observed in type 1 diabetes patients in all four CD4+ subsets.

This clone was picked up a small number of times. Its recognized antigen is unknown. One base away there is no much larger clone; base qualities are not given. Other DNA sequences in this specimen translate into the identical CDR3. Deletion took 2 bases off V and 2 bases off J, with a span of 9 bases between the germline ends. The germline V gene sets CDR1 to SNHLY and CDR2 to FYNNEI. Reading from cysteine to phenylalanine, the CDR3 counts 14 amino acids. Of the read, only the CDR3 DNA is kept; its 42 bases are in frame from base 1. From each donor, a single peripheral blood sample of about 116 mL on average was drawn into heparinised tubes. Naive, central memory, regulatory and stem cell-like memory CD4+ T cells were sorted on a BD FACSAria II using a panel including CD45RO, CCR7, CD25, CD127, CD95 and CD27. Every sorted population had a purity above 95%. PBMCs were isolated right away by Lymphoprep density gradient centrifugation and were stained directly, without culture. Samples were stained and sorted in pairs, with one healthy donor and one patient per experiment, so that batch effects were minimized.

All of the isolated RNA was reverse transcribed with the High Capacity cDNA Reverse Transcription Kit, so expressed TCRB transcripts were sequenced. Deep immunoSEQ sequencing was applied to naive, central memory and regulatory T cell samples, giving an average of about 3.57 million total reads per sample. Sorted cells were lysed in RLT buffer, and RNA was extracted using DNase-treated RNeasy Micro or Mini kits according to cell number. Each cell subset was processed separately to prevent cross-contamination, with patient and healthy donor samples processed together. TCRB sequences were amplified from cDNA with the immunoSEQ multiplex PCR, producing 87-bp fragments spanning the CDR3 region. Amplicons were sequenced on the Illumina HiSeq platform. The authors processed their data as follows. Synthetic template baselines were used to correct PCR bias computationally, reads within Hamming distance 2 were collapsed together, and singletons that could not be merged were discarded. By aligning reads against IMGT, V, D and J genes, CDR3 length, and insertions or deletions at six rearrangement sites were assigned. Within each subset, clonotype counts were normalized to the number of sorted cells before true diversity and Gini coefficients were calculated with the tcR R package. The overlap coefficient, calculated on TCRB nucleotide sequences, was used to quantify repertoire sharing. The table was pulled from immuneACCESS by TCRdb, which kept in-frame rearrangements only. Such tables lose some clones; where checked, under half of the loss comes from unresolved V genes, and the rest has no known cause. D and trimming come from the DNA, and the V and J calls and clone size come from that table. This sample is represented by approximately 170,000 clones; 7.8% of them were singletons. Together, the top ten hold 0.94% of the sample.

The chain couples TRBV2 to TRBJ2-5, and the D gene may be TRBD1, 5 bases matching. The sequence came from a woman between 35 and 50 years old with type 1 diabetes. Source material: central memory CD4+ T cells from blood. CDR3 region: CASSELTVQETQYF. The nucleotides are TGTGCCAGCAGTGAACTGACAGTACAAGAGACCCAGTACTTC.